This T cell receptor (beta chain) was sequenced in a study of shared clonotypes between healthy human individuals. Germline-derived CDR1 and CDR2 are MDHEN and SYDVKM. Trimming cost V 5 bases and J 0 bases, with 11 bases left between them. The CDR3 length is 15 residues. Of note for this clone: The antigen remains undetermined. The same CDR3 arises from other DNA sequences in this sample as well.

The assay was immunoSEQ multiplex PCR, and TCRdb's table has in-frame clones only and misses some. Among about 2.1 million clones listed, about 93% were seen once. Positively selected for CCR7, the CD45RO-negative cells used as naive CD8 cells excluded terminally differentiated effector memory CD45RA+ cells. Study-level results: It was expected that sequencing depth would affect clonotype sharing among donors. The sole specimen, blood, was sampled, and tissue repertoires likely differ. The generation probabilities recorded for non-shared clonotypes fell below those of clonotypes shared by all four donors. Several donors showed sharing of about 5.5% of naive CD4 clonotypes.

V is TRBV28 and J is TRBJ2-1; D is unclear. Input material: naive CD8+ T cells from PBMCs. This sequence was found in a man aged 18 to 30 in good health. Some clones in this sample may be carry-over from other donors' samples. The CDR3: CASSPPRGSYNEQFF. The CDR3 coding sequence is TGTGCCAGCAGTCCCCCTCGTGGCTCCTACAATGAGCAGTTCTTC.